The 9 T cell receptor beta chains below were found in one sample sequenced in a study of blood T cell repertoires in COVID-19. Repertoires were generated with immunoSEQ multiplex PCR, while TCRdb's copy carries only in-frame clones and drops some. The profile shows more than 95,000 clones, around 84% of them singletons. The sample comprised peripheral blood. Source of these receptors: a man aged 55 to 70 with acute or convalescent COVID-19.

This chain connects TRBV7-8 to TRBJ2-5, with TRBD2 matching 10 bases. Germline assignment: CDR1 SGHVS and CDR2 FQNEAQ. After removal of 5 bases from V and 5 bases from J, the junction contained 5 bases not matched to a gene. The CDR3 has 14 residues. As DNA, the CDR3 is TGTGCCAGCAGCCAAGGGACTAGCGAGGAGACCCAGTACTTC. The encoded protein is CASSQGTSEETQYF. Looking up the rest from reference TRBV7-8 and TRBJ2-5 gives the full variable domain: GAGVSQSPRYKVAKRGQDVALRCDPISGHVSLFWYQQALGQGPEFLTYFQNEAQLDKSGLPSDRFFAERPEGSVSTLKIQRTQQEDSAVYLCASSQGTSEETQYFGPGTRLLVL.

The rearrangement uses TRBV20-1 and TRBJ2-3; TRBD1 might be the D (5 bases). From germline, CDR1 is DFQATT and CDR2 SNEGSKA (reference sequence). The ends were cut back, 3 bases at V and 10 bases at J, with 17 bases in the middle. The CDR3 sequence is 13 residues long. The CDR3 coding sequence is TGCAGTGCTAGTCCGACAGTGGGTCTGGCGCAGTATTTT. Its translation is CSASPTVGLAQYF.

This clone was observed a few times. The chain links TRBV7-9 to TRBJ1-6, with D tentatively TRBD1 (5 bases). The V end was cut by 5 bases, the J end by 6 bases, with 11 bases between. This CDR3 has 14 residues. CDR1 and CDR2 (germline): SEHNR, FQNEAQ (reference sequence). CDR3 nucleotide sequence: TGTGCCAGCAGCCCGACAGTATCTAATTCACCCCTCCACTTT. Protein: CASSPTVSNSPLHF. The entire variable domain, with the rest obtained from reference TRBV7-9 and TRBJ1-6, is as follows: DTGVSQNPRHKITKRGQNVTFRCDPISEHNRLYWYRQTLGQGPEFLTYFQNEAQLEKSRLLSDRFSAERPKGSFSTLEIQRTEQGDSAMYLCASSPTVSNSPLHFGNGTRLTVT.

The chain carries TRBV7-2 and TRBJ1-6; D is unclear. The germline V gene encodes CDR1 SGHTA and CDR2 FQGNSA. V lost 5 bases to trimming and J lost 10 bases, with 12 bases between them. This CDR3 region has 13 residues. DNA for the CDR3: TGTGCCAGCAGCCCTAATGTGAGGTCACCCCTCCACTTT. The encoded protein is CASSPNVRSPLHF. Full variable domain (rest looked up from reference TRBV7-2 and TRBJ1-6): GAGVSQSPSNKVTEKGKDVELRCDPISGHTALYWYRQSLGQGLEFLIYFQGNSAPDKSGLPSDRFSAERTGGSVSTLTIQRTQQEDSAVYLCASSPNVRSPLHFGNGTRLTVT.

This chain links TRBV28 with TRBJ2-7; D is possibly TRBD1 (5 bases). CDR1 and CDR2 from the germline V gene are MDHEN and SYDVKM. The CDR3 is made up of 13 amino acids. Trimming removed 2 bases at V and 9 bases at J, with 14 bases between. CDR3: CASSLPAQGRQYF. The CDR3 DNA reads TGTGCCAGCAGTTTACCTGCCCAGGGCCGGCAGTACTTC.

This clone was picked up a small number of times. V is TRBV11-2 and J is TRBJ2-5, with D perhaps TRBD1 (6 bases). V lost 7 bases and J lost 7, with 25 bases in between. Per germline, CDR1 SGHAT and CDR2 FQNNGV. CDR3 size: 16 residues. Written as DNA, the CDR3 is TGTGCCAGCATCACGGACAGTCGATATCCTTCAGGGACCCAGTACTTC. It encodes CASITDSRYPSGTQYF.

The chain combines TRBV12-3 or TRBV12-4 with TRBJ2-5; D might be TRBD1 (6 bases). This CDR3 has 13 residues. V was clipped by 8 bases and J by 1 base, with 11 bases between them. This CDR3 reads CASGQTVQETQYF. DNA of the CDR3: TGTGCCAGCGGACAGACAGTCCAAGAGACCCAGTACTTC.

This clone was found a few times. The rearrangement uses TRBV5-6 and TRBJ2-7; 8 positions match TRBD2. Germline loops: CDR1 SGHDT, CDR2 YYEEEE. This CDR3 is built from 16 residues. Trimming cost V 1 base and J 5 bases; bases outside gene matches: 11. DNA for the CDR3: TGTGCCAGCAGCTTGAACGGCGGGAGGAGGGGAGACGAGCAGTACTTC. This gives the protein CASSLNGGRRGDEQYF.

The gene calls are TRBV19 and TRBJ1-3; D possibly corresponds to TRBD1 (6 bases). V dropped 3 bases and J dropped 4 bases, with 10 bases sitting between them. The CDR3 spans 14 residues. CDR1 is LNHDA and CDR2 is SQIVND in the germline V gene (reference sequence). CDR3 nucleotides: TGTGCCAGTAGTATCCAGGGGTTGGGAAACACCATATATTTT. Its translation is CASSIQGLGNTIYF.